This T cell receptor beta chain was sequenced during a study of a mutant IDH1 vaccine in newly diagnosed glioma. Across the study: Most patients had received both radiotherapy and temozolomide, the prior options being radiotherapy, temozolomide, or both.

Time point described: week 11, during vaccination. Doses consisted of 300 ug of mutant IDH1 20-mer peptide each, paired with topical imiquimod. The donors had new WHO grade 3 or 4 astrocytomas; these were IDH1-mutant and ATRX-lost. Clones were sequenced by immunoSEQ multiplex PCR, and TCRdb holds only the in-frame ones, with some missing. Here the sample spans 40,000 or so clones, 84% being singletons. This clone was seen more than once but under ten times. Its antigen is still unknown. Here the sequenced sample was PBMCs, taken from a glioma patient whose treatment included an IDH1 peptide vaccine. The clonotype was recovered from a man aged 40-55 years with glioma.

The DNA of the CDR3 is TGTGCCAGCAGCTTGGTTCGGAACACTGAAGCTTTCTTT. Amino acid sequence: CASSLVRNTEAFF. This sequence joins TRBV5-6 and TRBJ1-1; D gene unclear. Germline CDR1 and CDR2: SGHDT and YYEEEE. CDR3 size: 13 residues. V was clipped by 0 bases and J by 1 base, with 4 bases between them.